The clone carrying this T cell receptor beta chain was detected ten times or more. Its target is not known. This record comes from a study of early T cells in non-severe SARS-CoV-2 infection. Study-level background: With bulk RNA from unsorted whole blood as input, sequencing yielded unpaired chains. Study findings and constraints: Comparison of clonotypes with VDJdb favored anti-spike CD8 responses while missing private and CD4 specificities.

V was trimmed by 2 bases and J by 5 bases, leaving 13 bases between them. The CDR3 contains 14 residues. Germline CDR1 reads SGHRS; CDR2 reads YFSETQ. Unique molecular identifiers tagged individual cDNA molecules. MiXCR, applied by TCRdb to the 5' RACE reads, yields one record per CDR3 protein. The data show about 110,000 distinct CDR3 sequences, about 12% seen once. This chain connects TRBV5-1 to TRBJ2-5; tentatively, D is TRBD1 or TRBD2 (5 bases each). Source material: whole blood. The sequence came from an adult who was a healthcare worker with PCR-confirmed SARS-CoV-2 infection or an uninfected control (not recorded which). Here the CDR3 DNA reads TGCGCCAGCAGCTTTGCAGGGAGAGCGGAGACCCAGTACTTC. This sequence encodes CASSFAGRAETQYF.